A single sample gave rise to the 3 T cell receptor beta chains below, sequenced in a study of radiation and T cells in renal cell carcinoma. Libraries were prepared by immunoSEQ multiplex PCR; TCRdb keeps only in-frame clonotypes and omits some of them. The data show about 78,000 clones, roughly nine tenths seen once. As for time point: blood 4 weeks post-SBRT, at nephrectomy. Treatment: 15 Gy SBRT to primary tumor, nephrectomy 4 weeks later. The material sequenced was blood, taken from a patient whose treatment included radiotherapy and nephrectomy. These receptor sequences come from a woman aged 70-85 years with renal cell carcinoma.

J is TRBJ2-7 and V is TRBV5-6; 7 bases match TRBD2. CDR1 and CDR2 (germline): SGHDT, YYEEEE. V trimming: 1 base; J trimming: 3 bases; junction bases outside the gene matches: 13. The CDR3 totals 17 residues. The CDR3 DNA reads as TGTGCCAGCAGCTTGACCCTCGTGTCGGGGGGATTCTACGAGCAGTACTTC. As protein: CASSLTLVSGGFYEQYF.

The rearrangement uses TRBV15 and TRBJ2-2; D remains unclear. The CDR3 is 17 residues long. Germline CDR1 LNHNV, CDR2 YYDKDF (reference sequence). The V and J ends lost 7 bases and 0 bases respectively, with 18 bases between them. This chain's CDR3 is CATTGPSQYANTGELFF. Here the CDR3 DNA reads TGTGCCACCACCGGACCATCTCAGTACGCGAACACCGGGGAGCTGTTTTTT. Full variable domain (outside the CDR3, taken from reference TRBV15 and TRBJ2-2): DAMVIQNPRYQVTQFGKPVTLSCSQTLNHNVMYWYQQKSSQAPKLLFHYYDKDFNNEADTPDNFQSRRPNTSFCFLDIRSPGLGDTAMYLCATTGPSQYANTGELFFGEGSRLTVL.

In nucleotides, the CDR3 is TGTGCCAGCGGCGCAGGCAGGAAGAACACTGAAGCTTTCTTT. Protein: CASGAGRKNTEAFF. V is TRBV6-6 and J is TRBJ1-1, with D hard to call. There are 14 residues in the CDR3. Germline V gene data show CDR1 as MNHNY and CDR2 as SVGAGI (reference sequence). V lost 8 bases and J lost 1, with 14 bases in between.